Below, 18 T cell receptor beta chains from the same sample are listed, as sequenced in a study of T cell responses to AZD1222 COVID-19 vaccine. Repertoires were generated with immunoSEQ multiplex PCR, while TCRdb's copy carries only in-frame clones and drops some. The repertoire holds approximately 100,000 clones, with about 90% as singletons. The source was peripheral blood, collected 28 days after the second AZD1222 dose. These receptors all stem from an adult who received the AZD1222 COVID-19 vaccine.

V is TRBV11-1 and J is TRBJ2-7; no reliable D call. The CDR3 is 14 residues long. The germline V gene has CDR1 SGHAT and CDR2 FQDESV (reference sequence). Trimming stripped 5 bases from V and 2 bases from J, with 13 bases between. The CDR3 sequence: CASSSLLSPYEQYF. CDR3 nucleotide sequence: TGTGCCAGCAGCAGCCTTTTAAGTCCCTACGAGCAGTACTTC. The whole variable domain, filled in from reference TRBV11-1 and TRBJ2-7, reads EAEVAQSPRYKITEKSQAVAFWCDPISGHATLYWYRQILGQGPELLVQFQDESVVDDSQLPKDRFSAERLKGVDSTLKIQPAELGDSAMYLCASSSLLSPYEQYFGPGTRLTVT.

V and J are TRBV28 and TRBJ2-7; D uncertain. Germline values: CDR1 MDHEN, CDR2 SYDVKM. The CDR3 covers 14 residues. Trimming left V 4 bases short and J 3 bases short, with 13 bases between. The CDR3 loop reads CASSSIDGIYEQYF. DNA of the CDR3: TGTGCCAGCAGTTCGATAGACGGAATCTACGAGCAGTACTTC. Complete variable domain (other parts from reference TRBV28 and TRBJ2-7): DVKVTQSSRYLVKRTGEKVFLECVQDMDHENMFWYRQDPGLGLRLIYFSYDVKMKEKGDIPEGYSVSREKKERFSLILESASTNQTSMYLCASSSIDGIYEQYFGPGTRLTVT.

The rearrangement uses TRBV28 and TRBJ1-4, with 8 nucleotides matching TRBD1. V lost 2 bases to trimming and J lost 13 bases; unmatched junction nucleotides: 12. CDR1 is MDHEN and CDR2 is SYDVKM in the germline V gene. The CDR3 spans 15 residues. The CDR3 spells CASSLRDRRDLRLFF. In DNA, the CDR3 is TGTGCCAGCAGTTTACGGGACAGGAGGGACCTAAGACTGTTTTTT.

V gene TRBV18 combines with J gene TRBJ1-5; D remains ambiguous. Trimming took off 0 bases at V and 3 bases at J, with 15 bases between the two ends. This CDR3 comprises 17 residues. Germline CDR1 is KGHSH and CDR2 is LQKENI. In DNA, the CDR3 is TGTGCCAGCTCACCACCTGCCTTAGAACAGCACAATCAGCCCCAGCATTTT. Translated: CASSPPALEQHNQPQHF.

The CDR3 DNA follows: TGTGCCAGCAGCAGGACAGGGCTGGACACTGAAGCTTTCTTT. It yields the protein CASSRTGLDTEAFF. This chain connects TRBV5-6 to TRBJ1-1, with TRBD1 identical over 8 bases. From germline, CDR1 is SGHDT and CDR2 YYEEEE. With V trimmed by 4 bases and J by 3 bases, 5 bases remained unmatched. CDR3 length equals 14 residues.

This clone was recorded only once. The chain has TRBV19 and TRBJ1-1, with TRBD1 identical over 8 bases. This CDR3 spans 12 amino acids. Looked up from germline, CDR1 is LNHDA and CDR2 is SQIVND (reference sequence). With V trimmed by 10 bases and J by 1 base, 2 bases remained unmatched. The CDR3 spells CATGTGNTEAFF. CDR3 DNA: TGTGCCACCGGGACAGGGAACACTGAAGCTTTCTTT.

V is TRBV5-1 and J is TRBJ2-3; TRBD1 might be the D (5 bases). The germline CDR1 and CDR2 sequences are SGHRS and YFSETQ. The CDR3 consists of 14 residues. V shed 7 bases and J shed 0 bases, with 12 bases lying between them. The CDR3 is CASRIKGSTDTQYF. The DNA for the CDR3 is TGCGCCAGCCGTATTAAGGGGAGCACAGATACGCAGTATTTT.

By share, this clone ranks as large. The V call is TRBV6-4, the J call TRBJ2-3, with TRBD2 identical over 11 bases. Germline trimming cut 0 bases from V and 4 bases from J; bases unmatched to any gene: 0. This CDR3 is built from 15 residues. Germline V lookup: CDR1 MRHNA, CDR2 SNTAGT. DNA for the CDR3: TGTGCCAGCAGTGACTCACTAGCGGGAGCAGATACGCAGTATTTT. Translated: CASSDSLAGADTQYF.

This chain joins TRBV7-2 and TRBJ1-5; a weak D match, TRBD1 (6 bases). Germline CDR1 is SGHTA and CDR2 is FQGNSA. V dropped 6 bases and J dropped 1 base, with 13 bases sitting between them. This CDR3 is built from 15 residues. Written as DNA, the CDR3 is TGTGCCAGCAGAGAGGGGGAATTGAGCAATCAGCCCCAGCATTTT. Translating it yields CASREGELSNQPQHF.

J is TRBJ2-5 and V is TRBV19, with D possibly matching TRBD1 (6 bases). CDR1 and CDR2 (germline): LNHDA, SQIVND (reference sequence). Between the trimmed V and J ends, which lost 5 bases and 5 bases, there was a span of 21 bases. The length of the CDR3 is 16 residues. The CDR3 nucleotides read TGTGCCAGTAGTTCCCCCCCGACAGGCGGACGGGAGACCCAGTACTTC. Encoded protein: CASSSPPTGGRETQYF.

This chain connects TRBV30 to TRBJ2-6, with TRBD1 matching over 7 bases. Germline V lookup: CDR1 GTSNPN, CDR2 SVGIG (reference sequence). This CDR3 contains 17 residues. V lost 0 bases to trimming and J lost 0 bases; unmatched junction nucleotides: 5. The DNA of the CDR3 is TGTGCCTGGAGTGTAGACAGGGCCCTCTCTGGGGCCAACGTCCTGACTTTC. Translating gives CAWSVDRALSGANVLTF.

The V call is TRBV6-5, the J call TRBJ2-7; a weak D match, TRBD1 (6 bases). This CDR3 comprises 14 residues. Germline CDR1 reads MNHEY; CDR2 reads SVGAGI. The ends were cut back, 5 bases at V and 2 bases at J, with 13 bases in the middle. The CDR3 region is CASSPWGLAYEQYF. The CDR3, as DNA: TGTGCCAGCAGTCCCTGGGGGCTAGCCTACGAGCAGTACTTC.

V usage is TRBV5-1 and J usage is TRBJ2-2; D is uncertain. The CDR3 sequence is 14 residues long. Trimming left V 4 bases short and J 3 bases short, with 10 bases between. Germline CDR1 reads SGHRS; CDR2 reads YFSETQ. CDR3 DNA: TGCGCCAGCAGCCCCCGTTGGGACACCGGGGAGCTGTTTTTT. It codes for CASSPRWDTGELFF.

The sample holds a few counts of this clone. The chain carries TRBV19 and TRBJ1-1; D call uncertain. The CDR3 totals 11 residues. Trimming stripped 6 bases from V and 8 bases from J, with 10 bases between. Germline-derived CDR1 and CDR2 are LNHDA and SQIVND (reference sequence). CDR3 sequence (DNA): TGTGCCAGTAGATATGAACACGAAGCTTTCTTT. This encodes CASRYEHEAFF.

In its sample, this clone was seen once. V gene TRBV27 combines with J gene TRBJ2-5; no reliable D call. The ends were cut back, 6 bases at V and 4 bases at J, with 12 bases in the middle. Germline V gene lookup returns CDR1 MNHEY and CDR2 SMNVEV (reference sequence). The CDR3 extends over 13 amino acids. CDR3: CASSLVLGETQYF. For the CDR3, the DNA is TGTGCCAGCAGCTTAGTTCTGGGAGAGACCCAGTACTTC.

V gene TRBV6-5 combines with J gene TRBJ1-5, with no clear D. The germline V gene has CDR1 MNHEY and CDR2 SVGAGI. The V gene lost 6 bases and the J gene lost 9 bases, with 15 bases spanning the gap. There are 13 residues in the CDR3. CDR3 nucleotide sequence: TGTGCCAGCAGAGACATCTCTCTCGGGCCCCAGCATTTT. Amino acids: CASRDISLGPQHF.

This sequence joins TRBV7-8 and TRBJ2-5; 8 bases line up with TRBD1. Trimming removed 5 bases from V and 5 bases from J; junction bases left unmatched: 13. The CDR3 covers 16 residues. Germline-derived CDR1 and CDR2 are SGHVS and FQNEAQ. CDR3 sequence (DNA): TGTGCCAGCAGCCACACGGCTGGACAGGGCGGGGAGACCCAGTACTTC. Encoded protein: CASSHTAGQGGETQYF. The full variable domain, with the rest looked up from reference TRBV7-8 and TRBJ2-5, is GAGVSQSPRYKVAKRGQDVALRCDPISGHVSLFWYQQALGQGPEFLTYFQNEAQLDKSGLPSDRFFAERPEGSVSTLKIQRTQQEDSAVYLCASSHTAGQGGETQYFGPGTRLLVL.

The chain joins TRBV5-6 to TRBJ2-7; D possibly corresponds to TRBD2 (6 bases). Trimming cost V 3 bases and J 12 bases, with 22 bases left between them. The CDR3 extends over 14 amino acids. CDR1 and CDR2 from the germline V gene are SGHDT and YYEEEE. The CDR3 here is CASSSPVMGGSMYF. The DNA of the CDR3 is TGTGCCAGCAGCTCCCCCGTTATGGGGGGTTCAATGTACTTC.